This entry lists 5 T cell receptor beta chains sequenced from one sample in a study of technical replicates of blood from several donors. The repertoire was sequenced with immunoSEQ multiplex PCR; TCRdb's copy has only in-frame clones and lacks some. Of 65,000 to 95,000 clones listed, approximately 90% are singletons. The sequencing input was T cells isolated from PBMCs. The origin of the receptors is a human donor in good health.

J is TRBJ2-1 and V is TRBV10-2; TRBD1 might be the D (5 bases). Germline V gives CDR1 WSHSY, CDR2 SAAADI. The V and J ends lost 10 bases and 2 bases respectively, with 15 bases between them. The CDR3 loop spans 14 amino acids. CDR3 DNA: TGCGCCACCAACCGACAGTACACCTACAATGAGCAGTTCTTC. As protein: CATNRQYTYNEQFF.

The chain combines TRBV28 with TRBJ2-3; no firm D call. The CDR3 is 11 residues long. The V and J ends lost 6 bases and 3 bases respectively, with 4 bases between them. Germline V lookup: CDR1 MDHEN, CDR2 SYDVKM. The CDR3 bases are TGTGCCAGCAGCCCGACAGATACGCAGTATTTT. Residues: CASSPTDTQYF.

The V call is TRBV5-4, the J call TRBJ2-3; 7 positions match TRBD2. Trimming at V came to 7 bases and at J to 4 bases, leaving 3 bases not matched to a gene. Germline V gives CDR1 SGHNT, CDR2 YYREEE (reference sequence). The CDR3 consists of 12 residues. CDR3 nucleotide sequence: TGTGCCAGCCGTCGGGAGGCAGATACGCAGTATTTT. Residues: CASRREADTQYF. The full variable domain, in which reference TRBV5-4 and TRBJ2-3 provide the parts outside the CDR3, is ETGVTQSPTHLIKTRGQQVTLRCSSQSGHNTVSWYQQALGQGPQFIFQYYREEENGRGNFPPRFSGLQFPNYSSELNVNALELDDSALYLCASRREADTQYFGPGTRLTVL.

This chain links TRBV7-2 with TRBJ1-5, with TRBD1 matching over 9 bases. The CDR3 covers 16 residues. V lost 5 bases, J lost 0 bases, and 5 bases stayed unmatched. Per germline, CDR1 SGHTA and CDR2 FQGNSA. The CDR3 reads CASSPGTGYSNQPQHF. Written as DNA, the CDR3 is TGTGCCAGCAGCCCAGGGACAGGGTATAGCAATCAGCCCCAGCATTTT. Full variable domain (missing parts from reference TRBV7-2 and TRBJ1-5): GAGVSQSPSNKVTEKGKDVELRCDPISGHTALYWYRQSLGQGLEFLIYFQGNSAPDKSGLPSDRFSAERTGGSVSTLTIQRTQQEDSAVYLCASSPGTGYSNQPQHFGDGTRLSIL.

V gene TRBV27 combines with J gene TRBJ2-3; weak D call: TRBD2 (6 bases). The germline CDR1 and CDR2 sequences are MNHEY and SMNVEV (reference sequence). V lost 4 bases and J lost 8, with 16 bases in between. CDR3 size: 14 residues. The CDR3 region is CASSSEGRVSTQYF. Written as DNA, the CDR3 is TGTGCCAGCAGTTCGGAGGGCCGAGTCTCTACGCAGTATTTT.